Shown below are 27 T cell receptor beta chains from a single sample sequenced in a study of regulatory T cells in long-lasting Graves disease. Construction of the TCR beta libraries employed iRepertoire HTBI primers in conjunction with Arm-PCR of CDR3 regions. In TCRdb, the multiplex PCR reads were re-called with MiXCR into one record per CDR3 protein. Here the sample spans hundreds of thousands of distinct CDR3 sequences, 15% to 20% being singletons. The time point denotes: newly diagnosed GD, antithyroid drugs for less than 3 months. Making the TCR library involved RNA that had been extracted from PBMCs. These data were likewise used in another study, on T cells in Graves' hyperthyroidism and ophthalmopathy.

The starting material was peripheral blood mononuclear cells (PBMCs), obtained at new diagnosis, from a patient treated with antithyroid drugs. These receptor sequences come from a woman aged 30 to 39 with Graves disease.

This clonotype was counted many times. The J gene is TRBJ2-3, the V gene TRBV7-8; 9 nucleotides align to TRBD1. The V and J ends lost 5 bases and 4 bases, in that order; junction bases with no gene match: 4. The CDR3 is 14 amino acids. Germline CDR1 is SGHVS and CDR2 is FQNEAQ. The CDR3 reads CASSEQGAPDTQYF. The CDR3 DNA reads as TGTGCCAGCAGCGAACAGGGGGCCCCAGATACGCAGTATTTT.

The gene calls are TRBV20-1 and TRBJ1-3; D uncertain. The CDR3 totals 15 residues. The ends were cut back, 2 bases at V and 5 bases at J, with 16 bases in the middle. Per the germline V gene, CDR1 is DFQATT and CDR2 is SNEGSKA (reference sequence). The CDR3: CSARSIEGARNTIYF. CDR3 nucleotides: TGCAGTGCTAGATCTATAGAAGGAGCCCGAAACACCATATATTTT.

Note on this clonotype: This sequence is one base from a far larger clone and is likely a read error. The genes are TRBV12-3 or TRBV12-4 and TRBJ2-1; either TRBD1 or TRBD2 may fit D (5 bases each). Trimming cost V 6 bases and J 10 bases, with 22 bases left between them. The CDR3 totals 15 residues. As DNA, the CDR3 is TGTGCCAGCAGGCCCGGGACGGTGAGCTCCTACGAGCAGTTCTTC. Residues: CASRPGTVSSYEQFF.

This clonotype has a count of ten or more. The chain uses TRBV27 and TRBJ1-5; D gene uncertain. This CDR3 has 13 residues. CDR1 and CDR2 (germline): MNHEY, SMNVEV (reference sequence). V was clipped by 3 bases and J by 7 bases, with 10 bases between them. CDR3 sequence (DNA): TGTGCCAGCAGTTTCGGCGCAAGGCAGCCCCAGCATTTT. It translates to CASSFGARQPQHF.

This clonotype was seen repeatedly, ten times or more. The gene calls are TRBV6-5 and TRBJ2-2; 9 bases agree with TRBD2. Germline CDR1 is MNHEY and CDR2 is SVGAGI. V lost 2 bases, J lost 6 bases, and 4 bases stayed unmatched. The length of the CDR3 is 15 residues. CDR3 sequence: CASSYGGGRAGELFF. DNA for the CDR3: TGTGCCAGCAGTTACGGTGGCGGGAGGGCCGGGGAGCTGTTTTTT.

This clonotype was found many times. The CDR3 DNA is TGTGCCAGCAGACTGGGACAGGCTCTCCACGAGCAGTACTTC. Its translation: CASRLGQALHEQYF. V gene TRBV28 combines with J gene TRBJ2-7, with 8 bases that match TRBD1. The CDR3 extends over 14 amino acids. Germline lookup yields CDR1 MDHEN and CDR2 SYDVKM. J lost 5 bases, V lost 6 bases, and 9 bases had no gene match.

The sample holds many counts of this clonotype. The gene calls are TRBV11-2 and TRBJ2-5; D might be TRBD1 (5 bases). V dropped 4 bases and J dropped 6 bases, with 15 bases sitting between them. Germline CDR1 is SGHAT and CDR2 is FQNNGV. The CDR3 sequence is 14 residues long. CDR3 sequence (DNA): TGTGCCAGCAGCTCCACAGGTTTAAGACAGACCCAGTACTTC. Encoded protein: CASSSTGLRQTQYF.

This clonotype was detected many times. This chain uses TRBV7-2 with TRBJ2-1; D is unclear. V lost 3 bases, J lost 7 bases, and 4 bases lay in between. The germline gives CDR1 SGHTA, CDR2 FQGNSA. The CDR3 covers 11 residues. As DNA, the CDR3 is TGTGCCAGCAGCTTGTGGAATGAGCAGTTCTTC. Amino acid sequence: CASSLWNEQFF.

This clonotype appeared a few times. This chain joins TRBV12-3 or TRBV12-4 and TRBJ1-2; D may be TRBD1 (6 bases). V dropped 6 bases and J dropped 7 bases, with 15 bases sitting between them. The CDR3 runs 13 residues. CDR3 nucleotide sequence: TGTGCCAGCAGGGGGGCTGTTCGGACTGGCTACACCTTC. Its protein is CASRGAVRTGYTF.

This clonotype showed up many times. The V and J genes are TRBV28 and TRBJ1-5; D is uncertain. Germline CDR1 reads MDHEN; CDR2 reads SYDVKM. Trimming pared 2 bases from V and 4 bases from J, leaving 12 bases between. The CDR3 totals 15 residues. CDR3 loop: CASSLGGDWNQPQHF. In DNA form, the CDR3 reads TGTGCCAGCAGTTTAGGTGGAGATTGGAATCAGCCCCAGCATTTT.

This clonotype was observed once. The chain couples TRBV20-1 to TRBJ1-6; maybe TRBD1 (6 bases). The CDR3 is made up of 11 amino acids. Between the trimmed V and J ends, which lost 7 bases and 7 bases, there was a span of 8 bases. Germline loops: CDR1 DFQATT, CDR2 SNEGSKA (reference sequence). CDR3 in DNA: TGCAGTGTCAGGGGCAATTCACCCCTCCACTTT. This codes for CSVRGNSPLHF.

This clonotype was seen many times. The V call is TRBV2, the J call TRBJ2-1; no firm D call. CDR3 size: 12 residues. Trimming left V 8 bases short and J 7 bases short, with 12 bases between. Looked up from germline, CDR1 is SNHLY and CDR2 is FYNNEI. The CDR3 nucleotides read TGTGCCAGCGGGCGTCCCGGGAATGAGCAGTTCTTC. Amino acids: CASGRPGNEQFF.

This clonotype came up a few times. A much bigger clone sits one base away, suggesting this may be a read error. The chain joins TRBV2 to TRBJ2-7; TRBD2 aligns across 7 bases. The germline gives CDR1 SNHLY, CDR2 FYNNEI. The length of the CDR3 is 14 residues. The CDR3 reads CASSERAGVNEQHF. In DNA, the CDR3 is TGTGCCAGCAGTGAAAGGGCGGGGGTCAACGAGCAGCACTTC.

Remarks on this clonotype: This may be a read error: a much more frequent sequence differs by one nucleotide. The chain is built from TRBV27 and TRBJ2-1; D is possibly TRBD2 (6 bases). Trimming stripped 10 bases from V and 9 bases from J, with 25 bases between. Germline CDR1 and CDR2: MNHEY and SMNVEV (reference sequence). There are 15 residues in the CDR3. Here the CDR3 reads CANGLFPTGSGEQFF. For the CDR3, the DNA is TGTGCCAACGGCTTGTTTCCCACGGGTAGCGGTGAGCAGTTCTTC.

Ten or more counts support this clonotype. The chain links TRBV28 to TRBJ2-1, with TRBD2 matching over 10 bases. V lost 8 bases to trimming and J lost 9 bases; unmatched junction nucleotides: 7. Germline V CDR1 and CDR2: MDHEN, SYDVKM. This CDR3 comprises 13 residues. The CDR3 DNA is TGTGCCAGCCGGCTAGCGGGAGTAGGTGAGCAGTTCTTC. This gives the protein CASRLAGVGEQFF.

This clonotype has more than one count but fewer than ten. V is TRBV10-3 and J is TRBJ1-1; D is undetermined. This CDR3 has 14 residues. V was shortened by 2 bases and J by 1 base, with 8 bases between the two germline ends. The V gene's germline CDR1 is ENHRY and CDR2 SYGVKD. The CDR3: CAISEAGKNTEAFF. The CDR3, as DNA: TGTGCCATCAGTGAGGCAGGAAAGAACACTGAAGCTTTCTTT.

This clonotype was counted a single time. A far larger clone is a single base away, which makes a read error likely. This rearrangement joins TRBV28 to TRBJ2-1, with D possibly being TRBD1 (6 bases). The germline gives CDR1 MDHEN, CDR2 SYDVKM. The CDR3 is 15 residues long. The V end lost 2 bases, the J end lost 10 bases, and 18 bases lay between the germline ends. CDR3 DNA sequence: TGTGCCAGCAGTTTAATCGGGACACACAATTACGAGCAGTTCTTC. Its translation: CASSLIGTHNYEQFF.

In its sample, this clonotype was seen many times. V gene TRBV2 combines with J gene TRBJ2-1, with D hard to call. Germline V CDR1 and CDR2: SNHLY, FYNNEI. Deletions cut 4 bases from V and 4 bases from J, with 11 bases between. The CDR3 is made up of 14 amino acids. The CDR3 loop reads CASSAKAVYNEQFF. As DNA, the CDR3 is TGTGCCAGCAGTGCCAAGGCGGTATACAATGAGCAGTTCTTC.

This clonotype was counted at least ten times. The gene calls are TRBV11-2 and TRBJ2-1; possible D gene TRBD1, 6 bases. Germline V gene lookup returns CDR1 SGHAT and CDR2 FQNNGV. Trimming stripped 5 bases from V and 1 base from J, with 18 bases between. This CDR3 is built from 17 residues. The CDR3 nucleotides read TGTGCCAGCAGCCCCCGCAGACAGGTCCTTTCCTACAATGAGCAGTTCTTC. Translated, it gives CASSPRRQVLSYNEQFF.

In this sample, this clonotype turned up many times. This chain links TRBV27 with TRBJ2-1, with 10 bases matching TRBD2. V was clipped by 4 bases and J by 4 bases; unmatched bases: 7. CDR3 length: 16 residues. Germline CDR1 reads MNHEY; CDR2 reads SMNVEV (reference sequence). This CDR3 is CASSSRGTSEYNEQFF. DNA for the CDR3: TGTGCCAGCAGTTCACGCGGGACTAGCGAATACAATGAGCAGTTCTTC.

This chain joins TRBV4-3 and TRBJ2-1, with 11 bases that match TRBD1. The CDR3 contains 17 residues. CDR1 LGHNA and CDR2 YSLEER come from the germline V gene. V dropped 3 bases and J dropped 8; count of bases not matched to a gene: 12. The CDR3 loop reads CASSHTGTGGPGDEQFF. Here the CDR3 DNA reads TGCGCCAGCAGCCACACCGGGACAGGGGGTCCGGGCGATGAGCAGTTCTTC.

The J gene is TRBJ2-3, the V gene TRBV4-2; tentatively, D is TRBD2 (5 bases). Per germline, CDR1 LGHNA and CDR2 YNFKEQ. V lost 1 base to trimming and J lost 0 bases, with 8 bases between them. The CDR3 sequence is 15 residues long. The CDR3 sequence: CASSQGTLSTDTQYF. Here the CDR3 DNA reads TGTGCCAGCAGCCAAGGGACTCTCAGCACAGATACGCAGTATTTT.

The rearrangement uses TRBV28 and TRBJ2-1, with unresolved D. Germline-derived CDR1 and CDR2 are MDHEN and SYDVKM. V shed 6 bases and J shed 6 bases, with 9 bases lying between them. This CDR3 is built from 12 residues. The CDR3, as DNA: TGTGCCAGCAGCCAGAATCGCAATGAGCAGTTCTTC. Protein product: CASSQNRNEQFF.

This clonotype was picked up a small number of times. With only one base between it and a far larger clone, this is likely a read error. The rearrangement links TRBV12-3 or TRBV12-4 to TRBJ2-1, with 8 bases that match TRBD2. The CDR3 consists of 15 residues. After removal of 5 bases from V and 1 base from J, the junction contained 4 bases not matched to a gene. The CDR3 sequence: CASSGGGGSYNEQFF. The CDR3 coding sequence is TGTGCCAGCAGTGGGGGCGGGGGGTCCTACAATGAGCAGTTCTTC.

The chain joins TRBV24-1 to TRBJ2-2; TRBD1 agrees at 8 bases. The CDR3 has 15 residues. CDR1 and CDR2 (germline): KGHDR, SFDVKD. V was clipped by 5 bases and J by 2 bases; unmatched bases: 3. CDR3 loop: CATSVGQVNTGELFF. The CDR3 DNA is TGTGCCACCAGTGTGGGACAGGTAAACACCGGGGAGCTGTTTTTT.

This clonotype showed up many times. The chain employs TRBV5-4 and TRBJ2-3; D is unresolved. V lost 4 bases and J lost 6, with 15 bases in between. The length of the CDR3 is 14 residues. The germline CDR1 and CDR2 sequences are SGHNT and YYREEE (reference sequence). The CDR3 reads CASSPGEVLDTQYF. The DNA for the CDR3 is TGTGCCAGCAGCCCAGGCGAAGTCTTGGATACGCAGTATTTT.

This clonotype showed up many times. The rearrangement links TRBV29-1 to TRBJ1-5, with 9 bases aligning to TRBD1. V lost 4 bases, J lost 2 bases, and 0 bases stayed unmatched. Germline CDR1 reads SQVTM; CDR2 reads ANQGSEA. This CDR3 contains 13 residues. The CDR3 region has the DNA TGCAGCGTTGGGACAGGGGGCAATCAGCCCCAGCATTTT. Amino acid sequence: CSVGTGGNQPQHF.